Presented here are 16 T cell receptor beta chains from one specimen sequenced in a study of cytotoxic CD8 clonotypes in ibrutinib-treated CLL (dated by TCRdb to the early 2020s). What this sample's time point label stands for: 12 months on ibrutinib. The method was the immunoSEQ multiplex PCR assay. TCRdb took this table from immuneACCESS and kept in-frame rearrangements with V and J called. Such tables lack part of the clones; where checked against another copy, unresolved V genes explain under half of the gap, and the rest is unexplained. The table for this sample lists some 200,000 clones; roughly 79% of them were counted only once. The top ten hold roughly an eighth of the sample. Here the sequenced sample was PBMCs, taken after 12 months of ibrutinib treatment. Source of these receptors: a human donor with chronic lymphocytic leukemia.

This CDR3 is CASSHTGGQGTGELFF. Written as DNA, the CDR3 is TGTGCCAGCAGCCACACAGGGGGCCAAGGAACCGGGGAGCTGTTTTTT. V gene TRBV4-2 combines with J gene TRBJ2-2; 9 positions match TRBD1. Germline V gives CDR1 LGHNA, CDR2 YNFKEQ. After removal of 3 bases from V and 5 bases from J, the junction contained 7 bases not matched to a gene. CDR3 length equals 16 residues.

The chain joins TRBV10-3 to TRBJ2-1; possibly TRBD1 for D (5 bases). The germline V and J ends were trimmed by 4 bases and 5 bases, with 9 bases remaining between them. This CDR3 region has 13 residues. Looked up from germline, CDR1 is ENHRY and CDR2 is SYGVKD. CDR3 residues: CAISGGQDNEQFF. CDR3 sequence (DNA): TGTGCCATCAGTGGTGGACAAGACAATGAGCAGTTCTTC.

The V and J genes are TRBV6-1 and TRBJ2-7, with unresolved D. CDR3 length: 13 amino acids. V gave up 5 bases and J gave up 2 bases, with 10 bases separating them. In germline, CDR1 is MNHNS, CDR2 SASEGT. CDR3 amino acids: CASSLEIPYEQYF. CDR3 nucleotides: TGTGCCAGCAGTCTGGAGATCCCCTACGAGCAGTACTTC.

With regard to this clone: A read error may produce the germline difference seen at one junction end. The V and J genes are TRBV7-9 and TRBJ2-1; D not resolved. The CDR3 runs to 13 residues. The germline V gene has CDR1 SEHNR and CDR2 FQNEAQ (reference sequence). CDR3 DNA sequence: TGTGCCAGCAACCGACCCTCCGACAATGAGCAGTTCTTC. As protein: CASNRPSDNEQFF.

CDR3 in amino acids: CASSVPGQGWAGANVLTF. The CDR3 nucleotides are TGTGCCAGCAGTGTACCGGGACAGGGGTGGGCTGGGGCCAACGTCCTGACTTTC. This chain links TRBV2 with TRBJ2-6; 10 bases line up with TRBD1. This CDR3 spans 18 amino acids. V was clipped by 4 bases and J by 2 bases; unmatched bases: 8. CDR1 and CDR2 (germline): SNHLY, FYNNEI.

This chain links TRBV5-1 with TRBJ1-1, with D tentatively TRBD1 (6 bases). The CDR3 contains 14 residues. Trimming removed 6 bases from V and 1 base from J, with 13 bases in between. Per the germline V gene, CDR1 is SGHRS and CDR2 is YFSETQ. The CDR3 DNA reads TGCGCCAGCACGCTGACAGGCCAGAACACTGAAGCTTTCTTT. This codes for CASTLTGQNTEAFF.

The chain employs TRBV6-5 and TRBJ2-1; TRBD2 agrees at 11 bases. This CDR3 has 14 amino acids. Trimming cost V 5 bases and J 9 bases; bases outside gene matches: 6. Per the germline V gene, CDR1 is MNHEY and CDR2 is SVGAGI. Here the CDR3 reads CASSTGTSGIEQFF. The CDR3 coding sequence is TGTGCCAGCAGTACCGGGACTAGCGGAATTGAGCAGTTCTTC.

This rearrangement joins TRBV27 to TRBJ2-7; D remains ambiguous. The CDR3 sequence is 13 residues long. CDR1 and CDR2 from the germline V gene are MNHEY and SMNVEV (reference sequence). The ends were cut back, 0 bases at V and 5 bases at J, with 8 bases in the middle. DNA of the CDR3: TGTGCCAGCAGTTTATCGGGCATGCACGAGCAGTACTTC. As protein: CASSLSGMHEQYF.

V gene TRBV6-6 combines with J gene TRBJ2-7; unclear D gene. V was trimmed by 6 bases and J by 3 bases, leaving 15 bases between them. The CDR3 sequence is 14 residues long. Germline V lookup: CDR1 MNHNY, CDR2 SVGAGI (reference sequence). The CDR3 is CASSSPPQVYEQYF. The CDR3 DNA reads TGTGCCAGCAGCTCCCCACCCCAAGTCTACGAGCAGTACTTC.

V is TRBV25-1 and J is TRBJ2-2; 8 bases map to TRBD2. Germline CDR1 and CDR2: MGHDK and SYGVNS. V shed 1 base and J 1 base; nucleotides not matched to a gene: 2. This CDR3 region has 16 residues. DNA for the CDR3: TGTGCCAGCAGTGAATTCGCGGGGGGGAACACCGGGGAGCTGTTTTTT. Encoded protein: CASSEFAGGNTGELFF.

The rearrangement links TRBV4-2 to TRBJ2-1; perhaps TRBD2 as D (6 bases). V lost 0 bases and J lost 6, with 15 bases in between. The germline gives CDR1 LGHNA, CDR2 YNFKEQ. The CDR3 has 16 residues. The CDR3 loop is CASSQEKAGPRNEQFF. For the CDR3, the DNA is TGTGCCAGCAGCCAAGAGAAAGCGGGCCCCCGCAATGAGCAGTTCTTC.

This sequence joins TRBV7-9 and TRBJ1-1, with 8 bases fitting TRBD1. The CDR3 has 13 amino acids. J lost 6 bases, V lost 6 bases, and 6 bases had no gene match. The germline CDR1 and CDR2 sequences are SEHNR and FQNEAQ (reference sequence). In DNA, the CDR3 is TGTGCCAGCAGTAGAGGACAGGGTGCTGAAGCTTTCTTT. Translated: CASSRGQGAEAFF. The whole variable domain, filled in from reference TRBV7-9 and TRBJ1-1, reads DTGVSQNPRHKITKRGQNVTFRCDPISEHNRLYWYRQTLGQGPEFLTYFQNEAQLEKSRLLSDRFSAERPKGSFSTLEIQRTEQGDSAMYLCASSRGQGAEAFFGQGTRLTVV.

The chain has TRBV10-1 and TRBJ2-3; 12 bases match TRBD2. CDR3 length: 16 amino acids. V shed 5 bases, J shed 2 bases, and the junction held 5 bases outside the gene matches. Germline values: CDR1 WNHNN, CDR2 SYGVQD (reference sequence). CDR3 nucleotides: TGCGCCAGCAGTCCTGGACTAGCGGGATCCACAGATACGCAGTATTTT. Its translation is CASSPGLAGSTDTQYF.

CDR3: CASSYLEGAGEQYF. As DNA, the CDR3 is TGTGCCAGCAGTTACCTGGAGGGGGCGGGGGAGCAGTACTTC. The chain recombines TRBV6-6 with TRBJ2-7; perhaps TRBD1 as D (7 bases). V lost 2 bases to trimming and J lost 7 bases, with 15 bases between them. The CDR3 is 14 residues long. CDR1 and CDR2 (germline): MNHNY, SVGAGI (reference sequence).

CDR3 nucleotides: TGTGCCAGCAGTTTACTAGTGAGCCAGAAAAACATTCAGTACTTC. This encodes CASSLLVSQKNIQYF. This chain uses TRBV28 with TRBJ2-4; D remains unclear. V lost 2 bases and J lost 4, with 12 bases in between. This CDR3 spans 15 amino acids. CDR1 is MDHEN, CDR2 SYDVKM, per germline.

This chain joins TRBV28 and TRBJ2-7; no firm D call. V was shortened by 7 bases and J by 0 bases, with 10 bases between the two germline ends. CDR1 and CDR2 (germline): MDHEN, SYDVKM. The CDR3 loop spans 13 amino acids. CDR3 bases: TGTGCCAGCACGGCTACCAGCTCCTACGAGCAGTACTTC. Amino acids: CASTATSSYEQYF.